This TCR beta chain was recovered during a study of shared clonotypes between healthy human individuals. Using immunoSEQ multiplex PCR, the repertoire was profiled, and TCRdb retains in-frame clones only, with some absent. The profile shows 2 million to 2.5 million clones, approximately 94% of them singletons. The CDR3 totals 13 residues. Per the germline V gene, CDR1 is SGDLS and CDR2 is YYNGEE. V shed 0 bases, J shed 9 bases, and the junction held 3 bases outside the gene matches. This clone was found once. The identical CDR3 is also encoded by other nucleotide sequences in the sample. Sequencing input: naive CD4+ T cells sorted from blood. Regarding subset: CD45RA+ positively selected. This sequence joins TRBV9 and TRBJ2-1; TRBD2 aligns across 7 bases. The sequence derives from a man aged 18 to 35 in good health. CDR3: CASSVAASGEQFF. In DNA form, the CDR3 reads TGTGCCAGCAGCGTAGCGGCTAGCGGTGAGCAGTTCTTC.